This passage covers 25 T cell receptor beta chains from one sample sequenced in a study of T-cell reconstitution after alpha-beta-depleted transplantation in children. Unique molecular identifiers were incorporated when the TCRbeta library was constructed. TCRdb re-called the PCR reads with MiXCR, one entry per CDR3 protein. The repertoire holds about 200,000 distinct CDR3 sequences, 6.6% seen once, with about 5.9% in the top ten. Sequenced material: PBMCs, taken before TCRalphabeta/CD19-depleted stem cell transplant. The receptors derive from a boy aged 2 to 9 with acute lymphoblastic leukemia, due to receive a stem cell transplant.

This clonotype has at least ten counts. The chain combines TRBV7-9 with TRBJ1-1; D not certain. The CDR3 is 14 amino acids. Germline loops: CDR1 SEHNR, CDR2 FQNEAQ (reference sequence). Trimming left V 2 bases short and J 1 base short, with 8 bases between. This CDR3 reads CASSLNWPNTEAFF. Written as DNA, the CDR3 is TGTGCCAGCAGCTTAAATTGGCCGAACACTGAAGCTTTCTTT.

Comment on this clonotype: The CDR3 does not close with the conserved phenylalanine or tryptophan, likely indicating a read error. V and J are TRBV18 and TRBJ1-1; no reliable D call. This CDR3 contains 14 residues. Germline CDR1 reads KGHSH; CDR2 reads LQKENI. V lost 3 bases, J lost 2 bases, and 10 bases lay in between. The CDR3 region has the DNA TGTGCCAGCTCACCGGGGATGTCAAACACTGAAGCTTTCTTG. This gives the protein CASSPGMSNTEAFL.

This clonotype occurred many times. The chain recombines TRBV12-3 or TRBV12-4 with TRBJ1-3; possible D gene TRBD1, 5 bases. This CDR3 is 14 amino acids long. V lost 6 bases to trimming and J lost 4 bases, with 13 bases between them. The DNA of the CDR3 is TGTGCCAGCAGCCCTATGGGGGACGGAAACACCATATATTTT. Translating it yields CASSPMGDGNTIYF.

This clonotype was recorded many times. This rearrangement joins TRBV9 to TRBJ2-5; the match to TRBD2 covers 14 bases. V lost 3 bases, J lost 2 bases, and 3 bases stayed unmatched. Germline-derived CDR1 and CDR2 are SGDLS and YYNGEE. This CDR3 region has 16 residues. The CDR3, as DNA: TGTGCCAGCAGCGATCGGACTAGCGGGGGGCAAGAGACCCAGTACTTC. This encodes CASSDRTSGGQETQYF.

The CDR3 DNA reads as TGTGCCAGCAGTCAGGGACTAGCGGGGAAACCTAGCACAGATACGCAGTATTTT. This codes for CASSQGLAGKPSTDTQYF. The chain couples TRBV6-2 or TRBV6-3 to TRBJ2-3, with TRBD2 matching 13 bases. Germline trimming cut 5 bases from V and 0 bases from J; bases unmatched to any gene: 8. The germline gives CDR1 MNHEY, CDR2 SVGEGT. The CDR3 covers 18 residues.

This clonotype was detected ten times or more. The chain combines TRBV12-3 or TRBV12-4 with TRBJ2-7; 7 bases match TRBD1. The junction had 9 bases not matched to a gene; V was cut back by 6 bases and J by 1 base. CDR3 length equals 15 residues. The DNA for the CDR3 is TGTGCCAGCAGGACCGGACAGGATTCTTCCTACGAGCAGTACTTC. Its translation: CASRTGQDSSYEQYF.

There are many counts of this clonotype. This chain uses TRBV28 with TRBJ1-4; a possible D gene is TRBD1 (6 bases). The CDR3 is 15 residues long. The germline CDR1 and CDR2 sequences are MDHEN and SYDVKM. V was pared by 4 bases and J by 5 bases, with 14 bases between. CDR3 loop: CASSSPVQGNEKLFF. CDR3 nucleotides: TGTGCCAGCAGTTCTCCGGTCCAGGGGAATGAAAAACTGTTTTTT.

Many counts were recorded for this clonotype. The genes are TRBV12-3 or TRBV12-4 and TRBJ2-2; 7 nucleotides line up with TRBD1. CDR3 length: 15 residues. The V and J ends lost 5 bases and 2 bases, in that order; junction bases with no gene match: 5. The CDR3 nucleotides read TGTGCCAGCAGTCCGACAGGGCCCAACACCGGGGAGCTGTTTTTT. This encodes CASSPTGPNTGELFF.

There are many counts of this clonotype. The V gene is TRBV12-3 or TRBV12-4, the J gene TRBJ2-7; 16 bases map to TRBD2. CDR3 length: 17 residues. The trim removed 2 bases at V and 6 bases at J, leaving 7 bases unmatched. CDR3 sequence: CASSLPGTSGGASEQYF. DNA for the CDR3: TGTGCCAGCAGTTTACCCGGGACTAGCGGGGGGGCATCCGAGCAGTACTTC.

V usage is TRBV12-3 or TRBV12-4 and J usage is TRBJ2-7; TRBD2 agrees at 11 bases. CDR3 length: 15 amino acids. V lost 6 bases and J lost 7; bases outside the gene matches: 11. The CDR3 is CASSPTSGGRGEQYF. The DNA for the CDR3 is TGTGCCAGCAGCCCCACTAGCGGGGGCCGGGGAGAGCAGTACTTC.

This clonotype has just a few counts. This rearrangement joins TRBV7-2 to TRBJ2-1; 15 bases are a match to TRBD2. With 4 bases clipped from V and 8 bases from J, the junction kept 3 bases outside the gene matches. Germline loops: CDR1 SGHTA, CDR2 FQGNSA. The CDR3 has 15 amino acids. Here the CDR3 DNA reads TGTGCCAGCAGCTGGACTAGCGGGGGGGCCCATGAGCAGTTCTTC. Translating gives CASSWTSGGAHEQFF.

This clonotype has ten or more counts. CDR3 sequence reads: CSARDVRAGNEQFF. The DNA for the CDR3 is TGCAGTGCTAGAGATGTGCGGGCGGGGAATGAGCAGTTCTTC. The chain is built from TRBV20-1 and TRBJ2-1, with D possibly TRBD2 on 6 matching bases. Trimming removed 0 bases at V and 7 bases at J, with 13 bases between. In germline, CDR1 is DFQATT, CDR2 SNEGSKA (reference sequence). The CDR3 is made up of 14 amino acids.

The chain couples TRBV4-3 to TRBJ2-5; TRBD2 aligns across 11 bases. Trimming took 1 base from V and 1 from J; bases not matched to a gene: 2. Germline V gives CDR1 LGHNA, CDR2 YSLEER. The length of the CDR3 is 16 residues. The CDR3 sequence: CASSQGLAGFQETQYF. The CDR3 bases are TGCGCCAGCAGCCAAGGACTAGCGGGGTTCCAAGAGACCCAGTACTTC.

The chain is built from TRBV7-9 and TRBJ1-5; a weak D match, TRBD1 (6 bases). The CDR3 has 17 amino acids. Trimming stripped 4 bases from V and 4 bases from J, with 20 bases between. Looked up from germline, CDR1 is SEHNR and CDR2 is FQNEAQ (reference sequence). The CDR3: CASSSLTSGGLNQPQHF. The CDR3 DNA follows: TGTGCCAGCAGCTCCCTAACGTCCGGGGGCCTAAATCAGCCCCAGCATTTT.

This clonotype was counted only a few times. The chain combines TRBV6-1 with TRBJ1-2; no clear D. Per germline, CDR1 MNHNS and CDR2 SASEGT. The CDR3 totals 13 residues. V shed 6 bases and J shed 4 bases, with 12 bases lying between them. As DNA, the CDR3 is TGTGCCAGCAGCACCAGGCCCTTCTATGGCTACACCTTC. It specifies CASSTRPFYGYTF.

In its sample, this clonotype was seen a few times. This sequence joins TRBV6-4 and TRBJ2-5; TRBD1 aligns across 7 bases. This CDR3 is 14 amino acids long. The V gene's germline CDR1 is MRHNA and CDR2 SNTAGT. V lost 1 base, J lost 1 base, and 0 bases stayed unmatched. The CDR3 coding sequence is TGTGCCAGCAGTGACTGGACAGGCCAAGAGACCCAGTACTTC. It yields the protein CASSDWTGQETQYF.

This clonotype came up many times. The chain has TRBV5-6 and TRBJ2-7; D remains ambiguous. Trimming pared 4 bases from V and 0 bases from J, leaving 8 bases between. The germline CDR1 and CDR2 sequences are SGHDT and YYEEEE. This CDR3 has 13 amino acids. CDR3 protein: CASSAIHSYEQYF. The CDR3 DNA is TGTGCCAGCAGCGCCATACACTCCTACGAGCAGTACTTC.

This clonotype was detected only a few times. The CDR3 DNA sequence: TGCAGTGCGGACCTTCTAGCGGAGACCCAGTACTTC. It is translated as CSADLLAETQYF. This sequence joins TRBV20-1 and TRBJ2-5; tentatively, D is TRBD2 (6 bases). The ends were cut back, 6 bases at V and 5 bases at J, with 13 bases in the middle. This CDR3 spans 12 amino acids. Germline assignment: CDR1 DFQATT and CDR2 SNEGSKA (reference sequence).

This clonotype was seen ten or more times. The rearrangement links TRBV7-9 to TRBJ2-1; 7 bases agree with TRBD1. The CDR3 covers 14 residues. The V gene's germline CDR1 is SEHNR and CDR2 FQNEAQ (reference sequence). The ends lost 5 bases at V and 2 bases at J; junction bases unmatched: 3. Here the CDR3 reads CASSPGGPYNEQFF. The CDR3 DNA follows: TGTGCCAGCAGCCCAGGGGGACCCTACAATGAGCAGTTCTTC.

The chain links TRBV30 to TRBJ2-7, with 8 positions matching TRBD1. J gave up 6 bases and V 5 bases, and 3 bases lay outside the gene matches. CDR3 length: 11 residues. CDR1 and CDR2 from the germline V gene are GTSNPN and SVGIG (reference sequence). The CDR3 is CAWGQGAEQYF. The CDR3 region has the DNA TGTGCCTGGGGCCAGGGGGCCGAGCAGTACTTC.

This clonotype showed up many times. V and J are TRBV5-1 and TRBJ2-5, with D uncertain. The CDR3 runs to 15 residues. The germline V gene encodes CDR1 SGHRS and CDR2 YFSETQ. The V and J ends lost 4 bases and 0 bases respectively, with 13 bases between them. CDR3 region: CASSITKAHQETQYF. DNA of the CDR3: TGCGCCAGCAGCATCACTAAGGCCCACCAAGAGACCCAGTACTTC. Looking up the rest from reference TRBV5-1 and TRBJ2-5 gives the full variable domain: KAGVTQTPRYLIKTRGQQVTLSCSPISGHRSVSWYQQTPGQGLQFLFEYFSETQRNKGNFPGRFSGRQFSNSRSEMNVSTLELGDSALYLCASSITKAHQETQYFGPGTRLLVL.

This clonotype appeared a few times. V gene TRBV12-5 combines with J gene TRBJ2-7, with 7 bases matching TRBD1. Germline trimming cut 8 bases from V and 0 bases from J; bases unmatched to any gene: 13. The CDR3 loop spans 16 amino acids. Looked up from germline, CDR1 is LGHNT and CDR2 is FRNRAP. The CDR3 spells CASPSKDRDSSYEQYF. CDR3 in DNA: TGTGCTAGTCCATCAAAAGATCGGGACAGCTCCTACGAGCAGTACTTC.

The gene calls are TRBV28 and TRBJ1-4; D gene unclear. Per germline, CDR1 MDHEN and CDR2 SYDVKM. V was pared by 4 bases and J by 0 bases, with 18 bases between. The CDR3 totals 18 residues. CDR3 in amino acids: CASSSVPAPGATNEKLFF. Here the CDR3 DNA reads TGTGCCAGCAGTTCAGTCCCGGCCCCCGGTGCAACTAATGAAAAACTGTTTTTT.

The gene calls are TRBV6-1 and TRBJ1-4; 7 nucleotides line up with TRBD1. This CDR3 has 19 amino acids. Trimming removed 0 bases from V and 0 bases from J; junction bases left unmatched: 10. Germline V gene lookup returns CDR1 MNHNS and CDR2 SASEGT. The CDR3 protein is CASSEAMGGTAATNEKLFF. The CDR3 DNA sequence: TGTGCCAGCAGTGAAGCGATGGGGGGGACAGCTGCAACTAATGAAAAACTGTTTTTT.

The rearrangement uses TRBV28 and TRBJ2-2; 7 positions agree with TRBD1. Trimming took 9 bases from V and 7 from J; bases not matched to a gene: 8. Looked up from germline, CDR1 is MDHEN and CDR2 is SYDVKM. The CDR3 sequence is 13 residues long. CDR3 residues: CASIGQDVGELFF. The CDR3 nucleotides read TGTGCCAGTATCGGACAGGACGTCGGGGAGCTGTTTTTT. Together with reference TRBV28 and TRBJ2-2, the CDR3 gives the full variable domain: DVKVTQSSRYLVKRTGEKVFLECVQDMDHENMFWYRQDPGLGLRLIYFSYDVKMKEKGDIPEGYSVSREKKERFSLILESASTNQTSMYLCASIGQDVGELFFGEGSRLTVL.